Sequencing of this TCR beta chain was carried out in a study of blood T cell repertoires in COVID-19. The CDR3 totals 13 residues. V lost 10 bases, J lost 14 bases, and 16 bases stayed unmatched. Participants came from about two dozen US areas, aged roughly 18 to 89 years. Cohorts were based on clinical histories the participants reported. TCRdb's table, derived via immunoSEQ multiplex PCR, lists solely in-frame clones and lacks some. Among some 240,000 clones listed, approximately 79% were seen once. This chain links TRBV12-3 or TRBV12-4 with TRBJ2-1, with 8 nucleotides matching TRBD2. The receptor was derived from a young man with acute COVID-19. Sequencing used PBMCs or T cells enriched from blood (not recorded which). The CDR3 sequence: CATRGLAGTGEFF. The CDR3 DNA reads as TGTGCCACTCGGGGGCTAGCGGGCACCGGGGAGTTCTTC.